This T cell receptor beta chain was sequenced in a study of vaccination and CD4 T cells after COVID-19. V was cut by 4 bases and J by 7 bases, with 11 bases left in between. Germline values: CDR1 LNHDA, CDR2 SQIVND (reference sequence). This CDR3 has 13 amino acids. Sequencing of DNA taken from cultured CD4+ T cells relied on the Oncomine TCR Beta short-read assay. Genomic DNA was taken out of cultured CD4+ T cells by extraction. TCRdb analysed the PCR reads with MiXCR anew, one entry per CDR3 protein. The sample shows about 18,000 distinct CDR3 sequences, under 60% of them seen only once. Treatment noted: roughly ten-day PBMC culture with coronavirus spike peptide pools or control peptides (ViraFEST assay). Note on this clonotype: Its antigen remains unidentified.

This sequence joins TRBV19 and TRBJ1-5; D unclear. Sequenced material: CD4+ T cells from blood, cultured in vitro, taken after SARS-CoV-2 vaccination. This sequence was found in a human donor who had recovered from COVID-19. The CDR3 coding sequence is TGTGCCAGTAGTACTGGATCGCGGCAGCCCCAGCATTTT. Its translation: CASSTGSRQPQHF.